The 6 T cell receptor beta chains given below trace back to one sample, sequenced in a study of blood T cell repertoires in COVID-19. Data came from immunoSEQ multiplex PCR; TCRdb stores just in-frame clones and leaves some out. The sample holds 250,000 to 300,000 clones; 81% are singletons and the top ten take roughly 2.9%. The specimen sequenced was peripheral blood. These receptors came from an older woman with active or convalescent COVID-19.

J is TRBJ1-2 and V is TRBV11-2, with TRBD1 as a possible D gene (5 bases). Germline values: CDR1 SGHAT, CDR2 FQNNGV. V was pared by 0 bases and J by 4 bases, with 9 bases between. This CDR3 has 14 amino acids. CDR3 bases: TGTGCCAGCAGCTTAGATCAGGGTTTCTATGGCTACACCTTC. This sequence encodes CASSLDQGFYGYTF.

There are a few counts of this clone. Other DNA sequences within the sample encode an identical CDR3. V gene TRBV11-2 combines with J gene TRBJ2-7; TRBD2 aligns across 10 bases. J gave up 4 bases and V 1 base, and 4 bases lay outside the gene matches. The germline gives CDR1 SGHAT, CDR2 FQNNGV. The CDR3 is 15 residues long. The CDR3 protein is CASSLGSGGAYEQYF. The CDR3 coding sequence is TGTGCCAGCAGCTTAGGAAGCGGGGGGGCTTACGAGCAGTACTTC.

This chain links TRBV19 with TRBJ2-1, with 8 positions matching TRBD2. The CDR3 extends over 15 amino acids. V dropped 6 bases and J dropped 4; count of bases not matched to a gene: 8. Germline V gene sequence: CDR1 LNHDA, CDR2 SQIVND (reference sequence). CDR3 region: CASRRIGGDYNEQFF. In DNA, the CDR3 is TGTGCCAGTAGACGAATCGGGGGGGATTACAATGAGCAGTTCTTC.

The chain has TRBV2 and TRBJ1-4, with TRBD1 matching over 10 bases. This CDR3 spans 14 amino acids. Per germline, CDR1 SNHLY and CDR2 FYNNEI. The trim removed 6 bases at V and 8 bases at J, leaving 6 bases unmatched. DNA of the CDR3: TGTGCCAGCAGGCCCGGGACAGGGGTCGAAAAACTGTTTTTT. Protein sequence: CASRPGTGVEKLFF.

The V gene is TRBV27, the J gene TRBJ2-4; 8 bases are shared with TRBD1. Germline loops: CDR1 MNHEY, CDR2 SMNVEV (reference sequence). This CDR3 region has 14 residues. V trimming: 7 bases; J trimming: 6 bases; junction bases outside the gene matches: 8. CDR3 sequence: CASTPGDRLNIQYF. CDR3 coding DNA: TGTGCCAGCACCCCCGGGGACAGGCTAAACATTCAGTACTTC.

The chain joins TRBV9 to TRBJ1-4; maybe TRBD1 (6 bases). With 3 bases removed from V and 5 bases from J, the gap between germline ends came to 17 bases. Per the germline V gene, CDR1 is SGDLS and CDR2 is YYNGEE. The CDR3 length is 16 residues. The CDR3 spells CASSGTGSPANEKLFF. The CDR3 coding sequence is TGTGCCAGCAGCGGAACAGGGTCCCCTGCGAATGAAAAACTGTTTTTT.